The 8 T cell receptor beta chains given below trace back to one sample, sequenced in a study of blood T cell repertoires in COVID-19. Method: immunoSEQ multiplex PCR; TCRdb's copy keeps in-frame clones and lacks some. The table records tens of thousands of clones, approximately 91% of them present only once. The specimen sequenced was peripheral blood. The source is a woman aged 50 to 60 with active or convalescent COVID-19.

This sequence joins TRBV12-3 or TRBV12-4 and TRBJ2-7; 10 bases are shared with TRBD2. Trimming removed 8 bases from V and 4 bases from J; junction bases left unmatched: 5. The CDR3 runs 13 residues. The CDR3 protein is CASARTSGYEQYF. In DNA form, the CDR3 reads TGTGCCAGCGCAAGGACTAGCGGTTACGAGCAGTACTTC.

DNA for the CDR3: TGTGCCAGCAAGGGAGTCCTTGGGACACTTGGGGCCAACGTCCTGACTTTC. Its protein product is CASKGVLGTLGANVLTF. The chain joins TRBV2 to TRBJ2-6; perhaps TRBD1 as D (6 bases). The ends were cut back, 7 bases at V and 3 bases at J, with 19 bases in the middle. The CDR3 contains 17 residues. The germline V gene encodes CDR1 SNHLY and CDR2 FYNNEI.

The rearrangement links TRBV19 to TRBJ1-1; a weak D match, TRBD1 (6 bases). The CDR3 consists of 14 residues. Looked up from germline, CDR1 is LNHDA and CDR2 is SQIVND (reference sequence). V was cut by 5 bases and J by 4 bases, with 14 bases left in between. The CDR3 nucleotides read TGTGCCAGTAGTGGCGGGGGGCGGCTCACTGAAGCTTTCTTT. Protein sequence: CASSGGGRLTEAFF.

The J gene is TRBJ2-3, the V gene TRBV13; TRBD1 matches 7 bases. V lost 5 bases and J lost 6; bases outside the gene matches: 5. CDR3 size: 13 residues. The germline V gene encodes CDR1 PRHDT and CDR2 FYEKMQ (reference sequence). The CDR3 sequence is CASSHDRADTQYF. CDR3 DNA sequence: TGTGCCAGCAGCCACGACAGGGCTGATACGCAGTATTTT.

The CDR3 here is CASGLGGQAHNYGYTF. In DNA, the CDR3 is TGTGCTAGTGGTTTGGGGGGACAGGCGCACAACTATGGCTACACCTTC. This chain links TRBV12-5 with TRBJ1-2, with TRBD1 matching 8 bases. V lost 1 base to trimming and J lost 2 bases; unmatched junction nucleotides: 6. The CDR3 is 16 residues long. From germline, CDR1 is LGHNT and CDR2 FRNRAP.

The CDR3 protein is CASSLGTSAGELFF. CDR3 DNA sequence: TGCGCCAGCAGCCTAGGGACTAGCGCCGGGGAGCTGTTTTTT. This chain connects TRBV5-1 to TRBJ2-2, with 10 bases aligning to TRBD2. This CDR3 has 14 residues. Losses at the gene ends were 4 bases for V and 6 bases for J; bases not matched to a gene: 3. The germline CDR1 and CDR2 sequences are SGHRS and YFSETQ.

As to this clone: Relative to the germline gene, one junction end is altered; a read error may explain this. The chain employs TRBV24-1 and TRBJ2-3, with D unresolved. Per the germline V gene, CDR1 is KGHDR and CDR2 is SFDVKD. CDR3 length: 12 residues. The CDR3 region is CATSDQPSLVRF. As DNA, the CDR3 is TGTGCCACCAGTGATCAACCGTCGCTTGTTCGGTTT.

This clone was seen once. The V call is TRBV5-5, the J call TRBJ2-7, with TRBD1 matching over 7 bases. The J segment lost 4 bases and the V segment lost 0 bases, leaving 13 bases of the junction unmatched. This CDR3 has 17 amino acids. Germline assignment: CDR1 SGHKS and CDR2 YYEKEE (reference sequence). The CDR3 sequence is CASSLALRTGLLYEQYF. The CDR3 coding sequence is TGTGCCAGCAGCTTGGCTCTAAGGACAGGTTTGCTTTACGAGCAGTACTTC.